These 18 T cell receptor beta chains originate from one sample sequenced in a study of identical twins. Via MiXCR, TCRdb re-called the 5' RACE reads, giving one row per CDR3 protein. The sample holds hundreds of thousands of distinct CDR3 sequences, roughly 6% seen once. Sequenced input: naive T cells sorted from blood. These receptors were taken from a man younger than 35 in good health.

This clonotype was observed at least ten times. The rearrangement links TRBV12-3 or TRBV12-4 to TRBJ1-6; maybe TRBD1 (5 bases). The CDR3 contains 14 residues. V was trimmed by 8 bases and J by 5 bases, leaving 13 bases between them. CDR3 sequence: CASRRGRNNSPLHF. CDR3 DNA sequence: TGTGCCAGCCGTCGGGGCAGGAATAATTCACCCCTCCACTTT.

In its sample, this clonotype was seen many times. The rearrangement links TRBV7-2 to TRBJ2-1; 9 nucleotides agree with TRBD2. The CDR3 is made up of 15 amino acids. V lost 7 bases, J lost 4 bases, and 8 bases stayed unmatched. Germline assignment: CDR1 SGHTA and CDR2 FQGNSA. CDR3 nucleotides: TGTGCCAGCAACCCTAGCGGGACACTTTACAATGAGCAGTTCTTC. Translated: CASNPSGTLYNEQFF.

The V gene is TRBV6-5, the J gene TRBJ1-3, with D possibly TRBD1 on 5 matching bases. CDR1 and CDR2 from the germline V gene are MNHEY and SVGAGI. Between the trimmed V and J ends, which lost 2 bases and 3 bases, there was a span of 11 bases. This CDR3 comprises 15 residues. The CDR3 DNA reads TGTGCCAGCAGTTACGGTGGCAGGGTTGGAAACACCATATATTTT. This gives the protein CASSYGGRVGNTIYF.

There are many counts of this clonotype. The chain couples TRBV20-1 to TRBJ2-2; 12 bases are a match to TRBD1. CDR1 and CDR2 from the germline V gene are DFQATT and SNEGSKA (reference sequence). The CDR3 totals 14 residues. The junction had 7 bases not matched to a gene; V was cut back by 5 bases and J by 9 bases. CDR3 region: CSAERGTGGRELFF. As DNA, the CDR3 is TGCAGTGCTGAGAGGGGGACAGGGGGCAGGGAGCTGTTTTTT.

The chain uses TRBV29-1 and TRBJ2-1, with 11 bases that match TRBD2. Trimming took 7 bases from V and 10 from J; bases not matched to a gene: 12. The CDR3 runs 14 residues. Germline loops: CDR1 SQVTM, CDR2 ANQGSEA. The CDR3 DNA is TGCAGCGCAACCGGGACTAGCGGCCGGGGGGAGCAGTTCTTC. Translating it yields CSATGTSGRGEQFF.

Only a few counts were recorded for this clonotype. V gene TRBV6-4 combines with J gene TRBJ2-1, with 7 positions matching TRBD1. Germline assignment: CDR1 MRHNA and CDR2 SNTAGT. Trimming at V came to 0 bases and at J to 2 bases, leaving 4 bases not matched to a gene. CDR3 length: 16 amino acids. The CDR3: CASSDSDGTAYNEQFF. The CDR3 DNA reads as TGTGCCAGCAGTGACTCGGACGGGACAGCCTACAATGAGCAGTTCTTC.

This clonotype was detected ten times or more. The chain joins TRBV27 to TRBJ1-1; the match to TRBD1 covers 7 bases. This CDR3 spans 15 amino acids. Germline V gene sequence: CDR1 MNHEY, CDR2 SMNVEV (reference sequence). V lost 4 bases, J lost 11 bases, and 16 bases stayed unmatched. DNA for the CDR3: TGTGCCAGCAGTTCCCAAGGGGGCAGCGCGGATCGGGCTTTCTTT. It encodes CASSSQGGSADRAFF.

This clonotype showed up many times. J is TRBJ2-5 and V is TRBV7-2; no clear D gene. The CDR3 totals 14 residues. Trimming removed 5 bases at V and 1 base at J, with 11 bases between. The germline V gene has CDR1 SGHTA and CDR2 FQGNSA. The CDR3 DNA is TGTGCCAGCAGCGTCAAGGCTTCCCAAGAGACCCAGTACTTC. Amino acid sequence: CASSVKASQETQYF.

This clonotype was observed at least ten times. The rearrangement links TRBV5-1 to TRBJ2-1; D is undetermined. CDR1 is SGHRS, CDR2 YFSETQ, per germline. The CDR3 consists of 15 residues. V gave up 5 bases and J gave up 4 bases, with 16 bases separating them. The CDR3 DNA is TGCGCCAGCAGTTTGACTTTCAACCCTTACAATGAGCAGTTCTTC. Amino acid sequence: CASSLTFNPYNEQFF.

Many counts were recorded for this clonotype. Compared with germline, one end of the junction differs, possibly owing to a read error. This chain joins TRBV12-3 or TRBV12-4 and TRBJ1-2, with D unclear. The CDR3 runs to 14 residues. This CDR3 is CASSPRPDHTWQDF. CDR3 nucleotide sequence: TGTGCCAGCAGTCCCCGTCCGGATCACACATGGCAGGACTTC.

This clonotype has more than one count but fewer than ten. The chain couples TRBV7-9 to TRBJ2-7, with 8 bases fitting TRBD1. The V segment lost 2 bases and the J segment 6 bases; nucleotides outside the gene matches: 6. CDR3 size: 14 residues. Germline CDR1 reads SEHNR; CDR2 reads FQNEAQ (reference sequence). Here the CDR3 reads CASSLKVDRAEQYF. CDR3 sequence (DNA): TGTGCCAGCAGCTTAAAAGTGGACAGGGCCGAGCAGTACTTC.

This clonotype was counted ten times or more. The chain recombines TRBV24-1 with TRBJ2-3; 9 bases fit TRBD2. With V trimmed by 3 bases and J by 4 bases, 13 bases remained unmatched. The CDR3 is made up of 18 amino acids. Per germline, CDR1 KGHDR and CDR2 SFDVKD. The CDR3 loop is CATSDRSPGLASADTQYF. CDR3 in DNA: TGTGCCACCAGTGATCGCTCCCCGGGACTAGCTAGTGCAGATACGCAGTATTTT.

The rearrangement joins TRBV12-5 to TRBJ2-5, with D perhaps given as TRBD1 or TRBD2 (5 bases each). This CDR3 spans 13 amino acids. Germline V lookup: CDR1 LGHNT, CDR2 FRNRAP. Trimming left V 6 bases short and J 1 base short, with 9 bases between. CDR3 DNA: TGTGCTAGTGGCAAAGGGACCCAAGAGACCCAGTACTTC. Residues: CASGKGTQETQYF.

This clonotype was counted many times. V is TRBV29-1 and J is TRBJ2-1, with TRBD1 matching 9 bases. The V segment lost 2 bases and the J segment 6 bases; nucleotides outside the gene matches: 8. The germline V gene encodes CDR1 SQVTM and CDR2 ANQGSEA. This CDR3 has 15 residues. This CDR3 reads CSVEHTGTGSNEQFF. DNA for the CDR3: TGCAGCGTTGAACATACCGGGACAGGGAGCAATGAGCAGTTCTTC.

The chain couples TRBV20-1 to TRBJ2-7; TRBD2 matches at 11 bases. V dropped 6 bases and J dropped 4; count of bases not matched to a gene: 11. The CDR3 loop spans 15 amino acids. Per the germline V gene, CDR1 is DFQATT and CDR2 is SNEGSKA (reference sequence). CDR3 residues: CSAIPTSGSNYEQYF. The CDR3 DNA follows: TGCAGTGCAATTCCAACTAGCGGGAGTAATTACGAGCAGTACTTC.

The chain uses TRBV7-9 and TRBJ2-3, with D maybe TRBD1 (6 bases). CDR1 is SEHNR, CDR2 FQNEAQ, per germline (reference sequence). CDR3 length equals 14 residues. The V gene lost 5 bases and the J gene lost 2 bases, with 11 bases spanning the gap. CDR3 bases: TGTGCCAGCAGCGTGACAGGTGCCACAGATACGCAGTATTTT. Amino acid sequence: CASSVTGATDTQYF.

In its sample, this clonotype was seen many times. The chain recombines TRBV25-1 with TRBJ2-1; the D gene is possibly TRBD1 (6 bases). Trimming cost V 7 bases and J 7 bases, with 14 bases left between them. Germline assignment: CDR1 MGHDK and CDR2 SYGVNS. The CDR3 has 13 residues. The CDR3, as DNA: TGTGCCAGCATGGCAGGGGACGGTAATGAGCAGTTCTTC. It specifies CASMAGDGNEQFF.

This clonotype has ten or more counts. Written as DNA, the CDR3 is TGTGCCAGCAGGGACCTGGCGGGGGGTCTCTATGAGCAGTTCTTC. Translation: CASRDLAGGLYEQFF. The rearrangement joins TRBV12-3 or TRBV12-4 to TRBJ2-1; 8 bases line up with TRBD2. This CDR3 contains 15 residues. V shed 6 bases, J shed 8 bases, and the junction held 12 bases outside the gene matches.